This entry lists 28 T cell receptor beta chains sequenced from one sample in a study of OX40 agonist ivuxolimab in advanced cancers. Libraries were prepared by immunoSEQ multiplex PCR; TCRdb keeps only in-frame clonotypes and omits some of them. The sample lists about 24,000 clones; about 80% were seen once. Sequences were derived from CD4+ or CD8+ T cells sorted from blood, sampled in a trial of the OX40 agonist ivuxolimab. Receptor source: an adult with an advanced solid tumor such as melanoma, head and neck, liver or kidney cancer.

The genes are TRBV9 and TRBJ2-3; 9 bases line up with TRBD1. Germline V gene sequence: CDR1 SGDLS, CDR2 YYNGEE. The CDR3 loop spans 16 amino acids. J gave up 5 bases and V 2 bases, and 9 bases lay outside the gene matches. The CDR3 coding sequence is TGTGCCAGCAGCGTGGCCCCGGGACAGGGTCTAGATACGCAGTATTTT. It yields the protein CASSVAPGQGLDTQYF.

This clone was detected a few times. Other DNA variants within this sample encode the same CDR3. The chain's CDR3 is CASSLYPPGGSNQPQHF. The CDR3 DNA reads as TGTGCCAGCAGTTTATACCCCCCAGGGGGAAGCAATCAGCCCCAGCATTTT. The chain has TRBV27 and TRBJ1-5, with TRBD1 identical over 7 bases. The CDR3 runs to 17 residues. With 1 base clipped from V and 1 base from J, the junction kept 7 bases outside the gene matches. Germline CDR1 is MNHEY and CDR2 is SMNVEV (reference sequence).

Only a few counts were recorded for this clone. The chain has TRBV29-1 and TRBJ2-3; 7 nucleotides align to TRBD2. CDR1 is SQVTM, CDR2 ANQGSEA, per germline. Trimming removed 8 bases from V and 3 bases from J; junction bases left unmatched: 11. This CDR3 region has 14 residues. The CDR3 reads CSSESGVRTDTQYF. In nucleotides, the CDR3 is TGCAGCTCCGAGAGCGGGGTAAGGACAGATACGCAGTATTTT.

CDR3 in DNA: TGTGCCTCAAGGACAGGGGGCCCTCGTAGGGGTAGTACGCAGTATTTT. Its protein is CASRTGGPRRGSTQYF. The J gene is TRBJ2-3, the V gene TRBV10-3; 11 bases fit TRBD1. The CDR3 consists of 16 residues. CDR1 is ENHRY, CDR2 SYGVKD, per germline. The junction had 18 bases not matched to a gene; V was cut back by 11 bases and J by 8 bases.

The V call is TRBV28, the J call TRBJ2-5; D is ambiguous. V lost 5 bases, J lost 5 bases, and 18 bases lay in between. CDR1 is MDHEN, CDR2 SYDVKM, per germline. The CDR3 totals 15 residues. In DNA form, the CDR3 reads TGTGCCAGCAGTCGGGCCGGATTCCAGAGGGAGACCCAGTACTTC. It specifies CASSRAGFQRETQYF.

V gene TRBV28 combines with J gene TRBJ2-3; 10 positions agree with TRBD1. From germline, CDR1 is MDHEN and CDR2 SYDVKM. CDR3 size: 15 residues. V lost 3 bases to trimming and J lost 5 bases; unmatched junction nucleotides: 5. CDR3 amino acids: CASSLGGTGVDTQYF. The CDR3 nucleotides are TGTGCCAGCAGTTTGGGGGGGACAGGGGTAGATACGCAGTATTTT.

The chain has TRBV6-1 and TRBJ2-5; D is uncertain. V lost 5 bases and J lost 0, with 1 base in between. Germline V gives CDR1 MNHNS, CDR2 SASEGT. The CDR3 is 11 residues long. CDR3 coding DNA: TGTGCCAGCAGTTACCAAGAGACCCAGTACTTC. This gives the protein CASSYQETQYF.

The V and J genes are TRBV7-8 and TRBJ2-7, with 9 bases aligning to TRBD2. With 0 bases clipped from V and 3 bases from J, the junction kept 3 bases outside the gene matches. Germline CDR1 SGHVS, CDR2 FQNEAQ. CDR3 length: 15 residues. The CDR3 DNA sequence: TGTGCCAGCAGCTTAGCATCGACTAGCGGCTACGAGCAGTACTTC. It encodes CASSLASTSGYEQYF.

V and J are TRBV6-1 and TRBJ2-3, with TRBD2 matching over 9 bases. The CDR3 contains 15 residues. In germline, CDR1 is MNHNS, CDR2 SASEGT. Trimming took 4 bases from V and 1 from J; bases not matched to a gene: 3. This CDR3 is CASSVASGGTDTQYF. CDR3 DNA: TGTGCCAGCAGTGTGGCTAGCGGGGGCACAGATACGCAGTATTTT.

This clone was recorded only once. The CDR3: CASSSDTDTQYF. In DNA form, the CDR3 reads TGTGCCAGCAGCTCAGACACAGATACGCAGTATTTT. V is TRBV21-1 and J is TRBJ2-3; the table's D call of TRBD1 was not tested on the DNA. TRBV21-1 is a pseudogene segment. This CDR3 is 12 amino acids long.

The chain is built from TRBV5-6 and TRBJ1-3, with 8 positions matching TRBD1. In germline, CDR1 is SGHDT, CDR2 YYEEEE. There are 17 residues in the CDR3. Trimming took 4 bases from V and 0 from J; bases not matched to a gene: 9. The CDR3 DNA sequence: TGTGCCAGCAGCCTTATAGTTGGACAGGGCTCTGGAAACACCATATATTTT. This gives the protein CASSLIVGQGSGNTIYF.

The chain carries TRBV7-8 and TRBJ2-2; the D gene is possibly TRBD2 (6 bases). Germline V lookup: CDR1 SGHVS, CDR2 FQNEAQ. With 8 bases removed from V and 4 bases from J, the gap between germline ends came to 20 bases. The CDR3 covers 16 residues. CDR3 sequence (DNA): TGTGCCAGCCGACAGTTCTGGAGGGCAGGCACCGGGGAGCTGTTTTTT. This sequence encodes CASRQFWRAGTGELFF.

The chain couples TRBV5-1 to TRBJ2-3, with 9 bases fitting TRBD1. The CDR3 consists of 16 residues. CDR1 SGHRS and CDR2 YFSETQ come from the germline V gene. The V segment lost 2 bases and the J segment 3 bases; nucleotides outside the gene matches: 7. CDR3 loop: CASSFGGTGLTDTQYF. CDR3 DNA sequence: TGCGCCAGCAGCTTTGGAGGGACAGGGTTGACAGATACGCAGTATTTT.

CDR3 sequence (DNA): TGCGCCAGCAGCTTAGGTGTGGGTGGCTATGGCTACACCTTC. Its translation is CASSLGVGGYGYTF. The chain is built from TRBV5-1 and TRBJ1-2; D not resolved. CDR1 SGHRS and CDR2 YFSETQ come from the germline V gene. V lost 2 bases to trimming and J lost 4 bases, with 12 bases between them. The length of the CDR3 is 14 residues.

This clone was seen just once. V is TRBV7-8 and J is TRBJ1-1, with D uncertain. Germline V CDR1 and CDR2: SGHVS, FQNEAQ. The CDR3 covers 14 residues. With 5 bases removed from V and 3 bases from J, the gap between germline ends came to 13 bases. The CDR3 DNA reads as TGTGCCAGCAGCATCGGACGCCGGGACACTGAAGCTTTCTTT. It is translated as CASSIGRRDTEAFF.

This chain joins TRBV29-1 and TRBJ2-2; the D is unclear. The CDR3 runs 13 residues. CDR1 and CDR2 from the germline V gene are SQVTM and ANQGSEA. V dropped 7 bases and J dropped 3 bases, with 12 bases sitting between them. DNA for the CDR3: TGCAGCGCCGGAAAGGCGGACACCGGGGAGCTGTTTTTT. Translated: CSAGKADTGELFF.

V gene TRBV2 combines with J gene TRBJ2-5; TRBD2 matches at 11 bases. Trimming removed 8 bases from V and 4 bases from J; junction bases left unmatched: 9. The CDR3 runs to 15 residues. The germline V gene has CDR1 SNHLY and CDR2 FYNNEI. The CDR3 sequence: CASARLLAGGETQYF. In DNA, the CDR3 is TGTGCCAGCGCCCGACTCCTAGCGGGAGGAGAGACCCAGTACTTC.

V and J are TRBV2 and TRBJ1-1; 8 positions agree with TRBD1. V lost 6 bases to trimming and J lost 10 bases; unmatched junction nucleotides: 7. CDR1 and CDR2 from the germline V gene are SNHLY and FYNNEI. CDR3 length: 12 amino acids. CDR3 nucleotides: TGTGCCAGCAGCACACAGGGGGAGGGAGCTTTCTTT. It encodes CASSTQGEGAFF.

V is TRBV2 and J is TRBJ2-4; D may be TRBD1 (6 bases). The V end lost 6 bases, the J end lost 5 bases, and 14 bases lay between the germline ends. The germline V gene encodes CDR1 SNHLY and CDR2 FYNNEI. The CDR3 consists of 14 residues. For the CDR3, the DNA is TGTGCCAGCAGCAAACAGGGAACGCAAAACATTCAGTACTTC. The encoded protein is CASSKQGTQNIQYF.

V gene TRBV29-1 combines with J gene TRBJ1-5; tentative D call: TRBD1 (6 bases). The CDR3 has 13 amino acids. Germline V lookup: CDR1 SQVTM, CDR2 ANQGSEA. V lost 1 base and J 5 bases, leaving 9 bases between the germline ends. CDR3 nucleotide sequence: TGCAGCGTTGAAGGGGGGCGAGATCAGCCCCAGCATTTT. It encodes CSVEGGRDQPQHF.

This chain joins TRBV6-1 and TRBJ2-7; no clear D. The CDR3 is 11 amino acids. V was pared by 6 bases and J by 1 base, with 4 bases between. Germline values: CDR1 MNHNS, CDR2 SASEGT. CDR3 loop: CASRASYEQYF. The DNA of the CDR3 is TGTGCCAGCAGGGCATCCTACGAGCAGTACTTC.

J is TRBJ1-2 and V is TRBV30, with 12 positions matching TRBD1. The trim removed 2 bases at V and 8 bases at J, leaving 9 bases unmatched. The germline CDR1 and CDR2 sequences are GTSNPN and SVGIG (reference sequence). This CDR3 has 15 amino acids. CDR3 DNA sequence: TGTGCCTGGAGTTACGGGACAGGGGGCAGGGGCGGCTACACCTTC. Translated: CAWSYGTGGRGGYTF.

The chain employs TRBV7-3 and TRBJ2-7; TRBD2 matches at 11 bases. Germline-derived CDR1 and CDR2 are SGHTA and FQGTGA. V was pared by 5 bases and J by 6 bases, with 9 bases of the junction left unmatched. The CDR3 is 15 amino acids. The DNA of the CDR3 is TGTGCCAGCAGCCGAGGGACTAGCGGTCCGGGCGAGCAGTACTTC. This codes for CASSRGTSGPGEQYF.

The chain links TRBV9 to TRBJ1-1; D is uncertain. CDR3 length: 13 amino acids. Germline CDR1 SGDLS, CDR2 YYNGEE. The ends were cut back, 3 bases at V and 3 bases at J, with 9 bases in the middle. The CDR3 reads CASSGPGYTEAFF. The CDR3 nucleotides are TGTGCCAGCAGCGGCCCCGGGTACACTGAAGCTTTCTTT.

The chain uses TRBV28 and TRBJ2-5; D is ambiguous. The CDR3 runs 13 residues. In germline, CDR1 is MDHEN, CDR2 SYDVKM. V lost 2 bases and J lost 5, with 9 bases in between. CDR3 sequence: CASSLPASETQYF. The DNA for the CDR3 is TGTGCCAGCAGTTTACCAGCAAGTGAGACCCAGTACTTC. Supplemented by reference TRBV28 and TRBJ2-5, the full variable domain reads DVKVTQSSRYLVKRTGEKVFLECVQDMDHENMFWYRQDPGLGLRLIYFSYDVKMKEKGDIPEGYSVSREKKERFSLILESASTNQTSMYLCASSLPASETQYFGPGTRLLVL.

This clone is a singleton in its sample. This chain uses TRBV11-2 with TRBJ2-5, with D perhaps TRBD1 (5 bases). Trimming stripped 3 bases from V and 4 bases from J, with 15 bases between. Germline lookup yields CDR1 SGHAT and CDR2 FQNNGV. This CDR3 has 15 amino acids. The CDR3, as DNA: TGTGCCAGCAGCTTGGGGCCCAGGGAATTAGAGACCCAGTACTTC. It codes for CASSLGPRELETQYF.

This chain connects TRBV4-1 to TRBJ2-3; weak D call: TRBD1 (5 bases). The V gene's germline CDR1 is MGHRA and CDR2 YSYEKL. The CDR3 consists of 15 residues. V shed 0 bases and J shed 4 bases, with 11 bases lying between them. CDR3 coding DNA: TGCGCCAGCAGCCAAGATGGTAGGGGATCAGATACGCAGTATTTT. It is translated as CASSQDGRGSDTQYF.

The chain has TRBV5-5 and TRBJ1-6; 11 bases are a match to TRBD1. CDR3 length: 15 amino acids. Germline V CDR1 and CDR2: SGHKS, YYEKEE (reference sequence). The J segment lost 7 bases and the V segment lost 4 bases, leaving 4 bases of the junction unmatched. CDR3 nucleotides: TGTGCCAGCAGCGCGGGACAGGGGGGGAATTCACCCCTCCACTTT. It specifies CASSAGQGGNSPLHF.